The sequence of this T cell receptor beta chain was determined in a study of T cells after yellow fever vaccination. About the study: For low cell numbers, libraries were made with SMART-Seq v4 Ultra Low Input.

5'RACE template switching added a universal primer site and UMIs to TCR cDNA. Via MiXCR, TCRdb re-called the 5' RACE reads, giving one row per CDR3 protein. The sample consists of over 150,000 distinct CDR3 sequences, around 7.3% of them appearing once. At least ten counts were recorded for this clonotype. Germline-derived CDR1 and CDR2 are KGHDR and SFDVKD. J was trimmed by 5 bases and V by 4 bases; bases with no gene match: 5. This CDR3 is built from 15 residues. The V gene is TRBV24-1, the J gene TRBJ2-3, with 10 bases fitting TRBD1. The sequences come from CD4+ T cells sorted from PBMCs, collected 5 days after the first yellow fever vaccination. This TCR was sampled from a man between 18 and 29 years old who received the YFV17D yellow fever vaccine. The chain's CDR3 is CATSDRDRGLDTQYF. CDR3 bases: TGTGCCACCAGTGACCGAGACAGGGGGCTAGATACGCAGTATTTT.